The present T cell receptor beta chain was sequenced within a study of molecular identifiers for immune sequencing clone quantification. Study results and caveats: Under 1% of molecules in naive cells, but over 99% of effector molecules, belonged to clones above 20 RNA copies.

Germline V lookup: CDR1 DFQATT, CDR2 SNEGSKA (reference sequence). The junction had 4 bases not matched to a gene; V was cut back by 3 bases and J by 4 bases. The length of the CDR3 is 13 residues. Sorted cell numbers of roughly 20,000 to 1,100,000, with 10%, 30% or 50% RNA, served as input for naive CD8 libraries. This clonotype was seen a handful of times. Its antigen is not identified. Previously reported methods and listed TCR primers produced the bulk TCR libraries. TCRdb itself ran the PCR reads through MiXCR, one entry per CDR3 protein. Among under 350,000 distinct CDR3 sequences, roughly a quarter were seen once, and the ten largest hold 0.65% to 0.75%.

This chain joins TRBV20-1 and TRBJ2-3, with 7 bases matching TRBD2. This sequence originates from a human donor in good health. Some libraries in this study had Jurkat cell RNA spiked in. Source material: naive CD8+ T cells from blood, with Jurkat cell RNA spiked in. Noted subset: FACS-sorted CD8+CD4-CCR7+CD45RA+ naive T cells. CDR3 in amino acids: CSARGGSADTQYF. CDR3 bases: TGCAGTGCTAGGGGGGGGAGTGCAGATACGCAGTATTTT.